One sample yielded the 22 T cell receptor beta chains listed below, sequenced in a study of blood T cell repertoires in COVID-19. The repertoire was sequenced with immunoSEQ multiplex PCR; TCRdb's copy has only in-frame clones and lacks some. The table shows some 150,000 clones, with around 84% occurring only once. The sequenced sample was peripheral blood. These receptors were obtained from a woman in her sixties with acute or convalescent COVID-19.

A single count supports this clone. DNA for the CDR3: TGCGCCAGCAGTGAAGGCCGGGGGGGCCTCGGGACCCAGTACTTC. It is translated as CASSEGRGGLGTQYF. The gene calls are TRBV10-1 and TRBJ2-5, with TRBD2 matching 8 bases. V dropped 3 bases and J dropped 7; count of bases not matched to a gene: 10. The CDR3 is 15 residues long. Germline V lookup: CDR1 WNHNN, CDR2 SYGVQD (reference sequence).

This clone appeared many times. The rearrangement joins TRBV10-3 to TRBJ1-5; no clear D. This CDR3 spans 12 amino acids. The V gene's germline CDR1 is ENHRY and CDR2 SYGVKD. The V end was cut by 7 bases, the J end by 10 bases, with 14 bases between. The CDR3 coding sequence is TGTGCCATCAAGGGCCTTGGAGGACCCCAGCATTTT. Translated, it gives CAIKGLGGPQHF.

The V and J genes are TRBV6-1 and TRBJ2-1, with 11 bases fitting TRBD2. Germline CDR1 reads MNHNS; CDR2 reads SASEGT. After removal of 4 bases from V and 3 bases from J, the junction contained 14 bases not matched to a gene. The CDR3 extends over 19 amino acids. Here the CDR3 DNA reads TGTGCCAGCAGTGGGTCGTCTAGCGGGGGGCGAAACATCTACAATGAGCAGTTCTTC. This encodes CASSGSSSGGRNIYNEQFF.

The chain links TRBV19 to TRBJ1-6, with TRBD1 matching over 7 bases. Germline-derived CDR1 and CDR2 are LNHDA and SQIVND (reference sequence). V shed 5 bases and J 6 bases; nucleotides not matched to a gene: 10. The CDR3 contains 16 residues. Here the CDR3 DNA reads TGTGCCAGTAGTGTCCGACAGGGATCTGGTAATTCACCCCTCCACTTT. It translates to CASSVRQGSGNSPLHF. Together with reference TRBV19 and TRBJ1-6, the CDR3 gives the full variable domain: DGGITQSPKYLFRKEGQNVTLSCEQNLNHDAMYWYRQDPGQGLRLIYYSQIVNDFQKGDIAEGYSVSREKKESFPLTVTSAQKNPTAFYLCASSVRQGSGNSPLHFGNGTRLTVT.

The genes are TRBV7-2 and TRBJ1-3; 7 bases fit TRBD1. Losses at the gene ends were 2 bases for V and 3 bases for J; bases not matched to a gene: 10. From germline, CDR1 is SGHTA and CDR2 FQGNSA. This CDR3 is 17 amino acids long. The chain's CDR3 is CASSLRASGTVGNTIYF. The CDR3 DNA is TGTGCCAGCAGCTTAAGGGCCTCCGGGACAGTTGGAAACACCATATATTTT.

The chain joins TRBV27 to TRBJ1-4; no clear D. Germline lookup yields CDR1 MNHEY and CDR2 SMNVEV (reference sequence). Trimming stripped 3 bases from V and 3 bases from J, with 8 bases between. The CDR3 runs to 14 residues. CDR3 bases: TGTGCCAGCAGTTTGTTGGCCCCTAATGAAAAACTGTTTTTT. Amino acids: CASSLLAPNEKLFF.

This chain connects TRBV4-1 to TRBJ2-7; 9 bases map to TRBD1. V dropped 2 bases and J dropped 4; count of bases not matched to a gene: 9. The CDR3 contains 16 residues. The germline gives CDR1 MGHRA, CDR2 YSYEKL. The CDR3 protein is CASSQMPGQGIYEQYF. The CDR3, as DNA: TGCGCCAGCAGCCAAATGCCGGGACAGGGTATTTACGAGCAGTACTTC.

V and J are TRBV2 and TRBJ2-5; 10 bases are a match to TRBD2. Germline V gene data show CDR1 as SNHLY and CDR2 as FYNNEI. The CDR3 has 13 residues. Losses at the gene ends were 3 bases for V and 11 bases for J; bases not matched to a gene: 6. The CDR3 sequence is CASSDLSGGTQYF. The CDR3, as DNA: TGTGCCAGCAGTGATCTTAGCGGGGGGACGCAGTACTTC.

The chain couples TRBV5-1 to TRBJ2-2, with a weak D call TRBD2 (5 bases). V gave up 7 bases and J gave up 4 bases, with 14 bases separating them. CDR1 is SGHRS, CDR2 YFSETQ, per germline. The CDR3 is 14 amino acids. CDR3 DNA: TGCGCCAGCGTAGGGTTACGGGGCACCGGGGAGCTGTTTTTT. This codes for CASVGLRGTGELFF.

This clone appeared a few times. CDR3 protein: CASSVQGRYGYTF. DNA of the CDR3: TGTGCCAGCAGCGTCCAGGGGCGATATGGCTACACCTTC. The rearrangement joins TRBV11-3 to TRBJ1-2; D may be TRBD1 (6 bases). The V gene lost 5 bases and the J gene lost 5 bases, with 12 bases spanning the gap. Germline CDR1 reads SGHNT; CDR2 reads YENEEA. The CDR3 has 13 residues.

The J gene is TRBJ1-6, the V gene TRBV5-6, with 7 bases fitting TRBD1. V dropped 4 bases and J dropped 6; count of bases not matched to a gene: 4. The CDR3 is 14 residues long. Germline CDR1 is SGHDT and CDR2 is YYEEEE. CDR3 sequence reads: CASSPGTVNSPLHF. CDR3 bases: TGTGCCAGCAGCCCCGGGACAGTTAATTCACCCCTCCACTTT.

The gene calls are TRBV4-3 and TRBJ1-2, with D possibly TRBD1 on 6 matching bases. Germline CDR1 reads LGHNA; CDR2 reads YSLEER. Trimming pared 1 base from V and 8 bases from J, leaving 17 bases between. CDR3 length equals 15 residues. CDR3 DNA: TGCGCCAGCAGCCAAGCGGAGGGGGGGCCTGGGGGCTACACCTTC. This codes for CASSQAEGGPGGYTF.

This chain connects TRBV4-1 to TRBJ1-2; D gene ambiguous. The CDR3 spans 14 residues. V lost 0 bases and J 5 bases, leaving 10 bases between the germline ends. Germline V gives CDR1 MGHRA, CDR2 YSYEKL. The CDR3 region has the DNA TGCGCCAGCAGCCAAGACACAGCTCTGTATGGCTACACCTTC. Its protein product is CASSQDTALYGYTF.

This clone was seen more than once but under ten times. The V call is TRBV30, the J call TRBJ1-2, with D possibly TRBD1 on 5 matching bases. CDR1 is GTSNPN, CDR2 SVGIG, per germline (reference sequence). Trimming pared 3 bases from V and 3 bases from J, leaving 8 bases between. The CDR3 loop spans 12 amino acids. CDR3 bases: TGTGCCTGGAGAGGGGCGGACTATGGCTACACCTTC. Amino acid sequence: CAWRGADYGYTF.

The chain links TRBV28 to TRBJ1-4, with D perhaps matching TRBD1 (5 bases). Germline V gene sequence: CDR1 MDHEN, CDR2 SYDVKM. CDR3 length: 13 amino acids. V gave up 11 bases and J gave up 7 bases, with 17 bases separating them. The CDR3 nucleotides read TGTGCCTTGTCAGGGCGGTTTGTTGAAAAACTGTTTTTT. Translating gives CALSGRFVEKLFF.

The chain has TRBV27 and TRBJ1-2, with TRBD1 matching over 12 bases. Trimming cost V 2 bases and J 8 bases; bases outside gene matches: 9. Germline CDR1 MNHEY, CDR2 SMNVEV (reference sequence). The CDR3 covers 16 residues. As DNA, the CDR3 is TGTGCCAGCAGTTTAGGGCCCGGGACAGGGGGCGCGGGCTACACCTTC. Protein: CASSLGPGTGGAGYTF.

The chain links TRBV5-4 to TRBJ1-2, with 12 bases fitting TRBD1. V lost 0 bases and J lost 3; bases outside the gene matches: 3. The CDR3 consists of 16 residues. Germline loops: CDR1 SGHNT, CDR2 YYREEE (reference sequence). In DNA form, the CDR3 reads TGTGCCAGCAGCTTGGACGGGACAGGGGGCGACTATGGCTACACCTTC. It yields the protein CASSLDGTGGDYGYTF.

In the case of this clone: One end of the junction does not line up with germline, which may come from a read error. V usage is TRBV6-1 and J usage is TRBJ2-1; 12 positions agree with TRBD2. The CDR3 length is 17 residues. CDR1 and CDR2 from the germline V gene are MNHNS and SASEGT. CDR3 bases: TGTGCCAGCAGGGAAGGGGGTGGACTAGCGGGGTACAATGAGCAGTTCTTC. Translated: CASREGGGLAGYNEQFF.

This clone has a single count. The chain joins TRBV3-1 (or the pseudogene TRBV3-2) to TRBJ2-7; D is uncertain. The CDR3 totals 12 residues. Germline V gene data show CDR1 as LGHDT and CDR2 as YNNKEL (reference sequence). Between the trimmed V and J ends, which lost 2 bases and 11 bases, there was a span of 13 bases. CDR3 region: CASSQSRARKYF. In DNA, the CDR3 is TGTGCCAGCAGCCAAAGCCGCGCGCGAAAGTACTTC.

The chain links TRBV2 to TRBJ2-3, with 11 positions matching TRBD2. Germline assignment: CDR1 SNHLY and CDR2 FYNNEI. J was trimmed by 3 bases and V by 8 bases; bases with no gene match: 13. The CDR3 extends over 17 amino acids. The DNA for the CDR3 is TGTGCCAGCGGGTACTCTAGCGGGGGGAGAGGAACAGATACGCAGTATTTT. Protein product: CASGYSSGGRGTDTQYF.

This clone is a singleton in its sample. V gene TRBV27 combines with J gene TRBJ2-7; D is perhaps TRBD2 (6 bases). The germline V gene encodes CDR1 MNHEY and CDR2 SMNVEV (reference sequence). The ends were cut back, 6 bases at V and 2 bases at J, with 11 bases in the middle. The CDR3 consists of 13 residues. The CDR3, as DNA: TGTGCCAGCAGCCCCCCGGGGGCCTACGAGCAGTACTTC. It yields the protein CASSPPGAYEQYF.

The chain is built from TRBV3-1 (or the pseudogene TRBV3-2) and TRBJ1-2; D is unclear. The CDR3 is 15 residues long. Trimming took 4 bases from V and 8 from J, leaving 20 bases between them. Germline V CDR1 and CDR2: LGHDT, YNNKEL (reference sequence). CDR3 residues: CASSPQEGWIRGYTF. As DNA, the CDR3 is TGTGCCAGCAGCCCTCAAGAGGGCTGGATTCGAGGCTACACCTTC.